This TCR beta chain was sequenced for a study of OX40 agonist ivuxolimab in advanced cancers. This table comes from immunoSEQ multiplex PCR, and its TCRdb copy is limited to in-frame clones, with some not included. The sample lists around 67,000 clones; 87% were seen once. Germline V CDR1 and CDR2: GTSNPN, SVGIG (reference sequence). Trimming took off 1 base at V and 3 bases at J, with 16 bases between the two ends. The CDR3 is made up of 15 amino acids. This receptor was identified in an adult with an advanced solid tumor such as melanoma, head and neck, liver or kidney cancer. The chain combines TRBV30 with TRBJ2-7, with D uncertain. The starting material was CD4+ or CD8+ T cells sorted from blood, obtained in a trial of the OX40 agonist ivuxolimab. This CDR3 is CAWSGGRTSLYEQYF. The CDR3 DNA reads TGTGCCTGGAGTGGTGGGCGAACCTCTCTCTACGAGCAGTACTTC.